This passage covers 23 T cell receptor beta chains from one sample sequenced in a study of T-cell memory formation after mild COVID-19. TCRdb ran MiXCR on the 5' RACE reads and lists one entry per CDR3 protein. This table holds over 350,000 distinct CDR3 sequences, around 24% found once. Sequencing was performed on PBMCs or a T cell subset sorted from them (not recorded which). These receptors were collected from an adult woman who had mild COVID-19 (a few samples of this study predate the infection). Cell type and time point are not known.

J is TRBJ1-2 and V is TRBV20-1; D gene ambiguous. CDR3 length: 10 residues. Germline lookup yields CDR1 DFQATT and CDR2 SNEGSKA (reference sequence). The CDR3 protein is CSPRGYGYTF. CDR3 DNA: TGCAGCCCCCGGGGCTATGGCTACACCTTC.

This chain uses TRBV12-3 or TRBV12-4 with TRBJ1-1; TRBD1 matches at 9 bases. CDR3 length: 14 amino acids. V lost 6 bases and J lost 4; bases outside the gene matches: 6. The CDR3 loop is CASRGTGTSTEAFF. CDR3 in DNA: TGTGCCAGCAGGGGGACAGGGACCAGCACTGAAGCTTTCTTT.

This clonotype was counted between two and nine times. This rearrangement joins TRBV7-6 to TRBJ2-7, with D tentatively TRBD1 (5 bases). Trimming took 1 base from V and 5 from J, leaving 9 bases between them. This CDR3 comprises 13 residues. CDR1 and CDR2 (germline): SGHVS, FNYEAQ. For the CDR3, the DNA is TGTGCCAGCAGCTTAGTAGACAGTAACGAGCAGTACTTC. Translation gives CASSLVDSNEQYF.

The rearrangement uses TRBV24-1 and TRBJ2-2; 7 bases line up with TRBD1. Germline V gives CDR1 KGHDR, CDR2 SFDVKD. CDR3 length: 15 amino acids. The V and J ends lost 6 bases and 0 bases, in that order; junction bases with no gene match: 3. The CDR3, as DNA: TGTGCCACCAGTCGGGACAGCGCGAACACCGGGGAGCTGTTTTTT. This translates into CATSRDSANTGELFF.

This clonotype turned up a few times. The CDR3: CASTTDTYGYTF. DNA of the CDR3: TGTGCCAGCACCACGGACACATATGGCTACACCTTC. The chain combines TRBV12-3 or TRBV12-4 with TRBJ1-2; maybe TRBD1 (5 bases). CDR3 length: 12 amino acids. Deletions cut 7 bases from V and 5 bases from J, with 11 bases between.

The chain recombines TRBV27 with TRBJ1-6; TRBD1 might be the D (5 bases). V lost 3 bases to trimming and J lost 0 bases, with 15 bases between them. The CDR3 totals 18 residues. Germline values: CDR1 MNHEY, CDR2 SMNVEV (reference sequence). The CDR3 DNA follows: TGTGCCAGCAGTTTGGGGAGGGGAAAAAGCTCCTATAATTCACCCCTCCACTTT. This sequence encodes CASSLGRGKSSYNSPLHF.

This clonotype was detected many times. The gene calls are TRBV20-1 and TRBJ2-1; TRBD1 is a possible D gene (6 bases). In germline, CDR1 is DFQATT, CDR2 SNEGSKA (reference sequence). V lost 0 bases and J 6 bases, leaving 9 bases between the germline ends. The CDR3 covers 13 residues. This chain's CDR3 is CSARDRGGNEQFF. The CDR3 nucleotides read TGCAGTGCTAGAGACAGGGGTGGCAATGAGCAGTTCTTC.

This sequence joins TRBV19 and TRBJ1-4; D call uncertain. From germline, CDR1 is LNHDA and CDR2 SQIVND (reference sequence). The CDR3 covers 13 residues. V lost 8 bases to trimming and J lost 3 bases, with 10 bases between them. In nucleotides, the CDR3 is TGTGCCAGTGCCAGGTCACCTAATGAAAAACTGTTTTTT. Translated, it gives CASARSPNEKLFF.

The CDR3 sequence: CASSPPAPDGSTDTQYF. CDR3 coding DNA: TGTGCCAGCAGCCCACCAGCCCCCGACGGTAGCACAGATACGCAGTATTTT. This chain links TRBV21-1 with TRBJ2-3; the D segment call TRBD1 is taken from the table without a DNA check. TRBV21-1 is a recognized pseudogene. The CDR3 sequence is 17 residues long.

This clonotype has just a few counts. The chain recombines TRBV12-3 or TRBV12-4 with TRBJ1-2, with TRBD1 identical over 12 bases. Trimming removed 5 bases from V and 2 bases from J; junction bases left unmatched: 3. CDR3 length equals 15 residues. The CDR3 nucleotides are TGTGCCAGCAGTCGGGGACAGGGGGCGAACTATGGCTACACCTTC. Protein product: CASSRGQGANYGYTF.

There are a few counts of this clonotype. The chain has TRBV7-8 and TRBJ1-2; TRBD1 matches at 9 bases. CDR3 length: 16 residues. V dropped 5 bases and J dropped 3; count of bases not matched to a gene: 10. CDR1 and CDR2 (germline): SGHVS, FQNEAQ. Here the CDR3 reads CASSPLTGGRDYGYTF. The CDR3 DNA sequence: TGTGCCAGCAGCCCTCTAACAGGGGGCAGGGACTATGGCTACACCTTC. Full variable domain (missing parts from reference TRBV7-8 and TRBJ1-2): GAGVSQSPRYKVAKRGQDVALRCDPISGHVSLFWYQQALGQGPEFLTYFQNEAQLDKSGLPSDRFFAERPEGSVSTLKIQRTQQEDSAVYLCASSPLTGGRDYGYTFGSGTRLTVV.

The rearrangement links TRBV24-1 to TRBJ2-1; 7 nucleotides agree with TRBD1. V trimming: 3 bases; J trimming: 10 bases; junction bases outside the gene matches: 5. Looked up from germline, CDR1 is KGHDR and CDR2 is SFDVKD. The CDR3 has 13 amino acids. CDR3 DNA: TGTGCCACCAGTGATAGGGGCAGGGGGGAGCAGTTCTTC. The encoded protein is CATSDRGRGEQFF.

V usage is TRBV6-1 and J usage is TRBJ2-7; either TRBD1 or TRBD2 may supply D (5 bases each). CDR3 length: 13 residues. From germline, CDR1 is MNHNS and CDR2 SASEGT. Trimming took off 11 bases at V and 6 bases at J, with 20 bases between the two ends. The DNA of the CDR3 is TGTGCCGCCGCACCGGGGACCACCTCCGAGCAGTACTTC. This sequence encodes CAAAPGTTSEQYF.

For this clonotype: A clone one base away is much larger, so this may be a read error. J is TRBJ2-3 and V is TRBV6-5; no clear D. In germline, CDR1 is MNHEY, CDR2 SVGAGI. Trimming left V 2 bases short and J 1 base short, with 7 bases between. The CDR3 extends over 14 amino acids. CDR3 protein: CASSYGVGTDTQYF. As DNA, the CDR3 is TGTGCCAGCAGTTACGGGGTGGGCACAGATACGCAGTATTTT.

This clonotype was counted a few times. CDR3 coding DNA: TGTGCCAGCAGCCCACAGGGGGGCCTTTCCTATGGCTACACCTTC. Its protein is CASSPQGGLSYGYTF. The chain has TRBV5-5 and TRBJ1-2; TRBD1 aligns across 8 bases. In germline, CDR1 is SGHKS, CDR2 YYEKEE (reference sequence). The CDR3 is made up of 15 amino acids. Trimming removed 4 bases from V and 4 bases from J; junction bases left unmatched: 9.

V usage is TRBV21-1 and J usage is TRBJ2-7; the DNA was not compared with TRBD1, the D call given in the table. TRBV21-1 is an annotated pseudogene. There are 15 residues in the CDR3. The CDR3 DNA is TGTGCCAGCAGCAAAAGGGACAGGAGAGCCTACGAGCAGTACTTC. Translated, it gives CASSKRDRRAYEQYF.

The rearrangement joins TRBV12-3 or TRBV12-4 to TRBJ1-2; D not certain. Between the trimmed V and J ends, which lost 7 bases and 6 bases, there was a span of 18 bases. This CDR3 is 14 amino acids long. The CDR3 DNA reads as TGTGCCAGCATGCTGACGGCAAAGGCGAATGGCTACACCTTC. Protein sequence: CASMLTAKANGYTF.

This chain links TRBV30 with TRBJ2-3; D call uncertain. Trimming cost V 5 bases and J 2 bases, with 5 bases left between them. The CDR3 sequence is 11 residues long. Germline V gene sequence: CDR1 GTSNPN, CDR2 SVGIG (reference sequence). Here the CDR3 DNA reads TGTGCCTGGGCCACCACAGATACGCAGTATTTT. Protein product: CAWATTDTQYF.

The gene calls are TRBV6-6 and TRBJ2-1, with 8 bases lining up with TRBD2. This CDR3 comprises 15 residues. Trimming cost V 4 bases and J 9 bases; bases outside gene matches: 11. Germline V gene data show CDR1 as MNHNY and CDR2 as SVGAGI (reference sequence). CDR3 protein: CASSSAGGLASEQFF. CDR3 DNA: TGTGCCAGCAGTTCTGCCGGCGGACTAGCATCTGAGCAGTTCTTC.

This clonotype was picked up a small number of times. The chain employs TRBV18 and TRBJ2-1; 7 bases line up with TRBD1. The CDR3 spans 16 residues. Germline V gives CDR1 KGHSH, CDR2 LQKENI. J lost 4 bases, V lost 3 bases, and 9 bases had no gene match. The CDR3 region has the DNA TGTGCCAGCTCACCCCCCGGGACAGCCATTTACAATGAGCAGTTCTTC. It is translated as CASSPPGTAIYNEQFF.

V gene TRBV18 combines with J gene TRBJ1-1; D not certain. The CDR3 is made up of 13 amino acids. V gave up 0 bases and J gave up 7 bases, with 9 bases separating them. Germline values: CDR1 KGHSH, CDR2 LQKENI. In nucleotides, the CDR3 is TGTGCCAGCTCACCACCGGGAAGTTTTGAAGCTTTCTTT. Its protein is CASSPPGSFEAFF.

This clonotype has more than one count but fewer than ten. The chain couples TRBV12-3 or TRBV12-4 to TRBJ1-2; D is perhaps TRBD1 (5 bases). V gave up 5 bases and J gave up 0 bases, with 16 bases separating them. The CDR3 is made up of 16 amino acids. CDR3 DNA: TGTGCCAGCAGTGGATGGGGCACCCCAGCTAACTATGGCTACACCTTC. Translated: CASSGWGTPANYGYTF.

This clonotype was picked up a small number of times. The V call is TRBV19, the J call TRBJ2-1; TRBD1 matches at 8 bases. Germline assignment: CDR1 LNHDA and CDR2 SQIVND (reference sequence). This CDR3 comprises 15 residues. The ends lost 6 bases at V and 4 bases at J; junction bases unmatched: 8. The CDR3 coding sequence is TGTGCCAGTAGGACCGGGACAGGTTTTTACAATGAGCAGTTCTTC. This translates into CASRTGTGFYNEQFF.